The clone carrying this T cell receptor (beta chain) was counted between two and nine times. Thyroid surgery took place with no prior treatment in any patient. The CDR3 spans 13 residues. Germline trimming cut 7 bases from V and 13 bases from J; bases unmatched to any gene: 8. CDR1 and CDR2 (germline): MDHEN, SYDVKM. TCRdb reassembled clones from the PCR reads with MiXCR. The table has approximately 18,000 clones, approximately 24% seen once. The sample is drawn from a study of metastatic and nonmetastatic thyroid tumors. About the study: The authors compared repertoires across blood and tumor or nodule tissue from malignant and benign thyroid patients.

This rearrangement joins TRBV28 to TRBJ2-1, with TRBD2 matching over 12 bases. Sequencing input: tumor tissue. The receptor was derived from a female donor with papillary thyroid cancer or a benign thyroid nodule (not recorded which). Some clones in this sample may be carry-over from other donors' samples. CDR3 nucleotide sequence: TGTGCCAGCACCCCGACTAGCGGGAGCTTTCAGTTCTTC. This codes for CASTPTSGSFQFF.